This entry is about one TCR beta chain. V lost 3 bases, J lost 5 bases, and 4 bases stayed unmatched. Germline CDR1 reads SGDLS; CDR2 reads YYNGEE. This CDR3 is built from 15 residues. The protocol was immunoSEQ multiplex PCR, while the TCRdb copy is restricted to in-frame clones and leaves out a portion. The table lists about 360,000 clones, around nine tenths of them singletons. These data originate in a study of blood T cell repertoires in COVID-19. The chain is built from TRBV9 and TRBJ2-1; 11 bases align to TRBD1. The source is a woman aged 55-75 years with COVID-19, enrolled during active disease. Sequenced material: peripheral blood. The CDR3 DNA sequence: TGTGCCAGCAGCGACCGGGACAGGGGGGACAATGAGCAGTTCTTC. Its protein product is CASSDRDRGDNEQFF. Drawing the rest from reference TRBV9 and TRBJ2-1, the complete variable domain is DSGVTQTPKHLITATGQRVTLRCSPRSGDLSVYWYQQSLDQGLQFLIQYYNGEERAKGNILERFSAQQFPDLHSELNLSSLELGDSALYFCASSDRDRGDNEQFFGPGTRLTVL.